This T cell receptor beta chain is from a study of T cell repertoires in cytomegalovirus infection. In the study overall: It was the public TCR beta signatures that indicated both CMV infection and matching HLA type.

Study outcomes and limitations: CMV-specific HLA-C-restricted TCR beta clonotypes dominated the ex vivo response.

V was clipped by 3 bases and J by 5 bases, with 9 bases between them. The CDR3 extends over 14 amino acids. Germline V gene sequence: CDR1 SGHRS, CDR2 YFSETQ. TCRdb fed the reads into MiXCR, producing one record per CDR3 protein. This table has about 450,000 distinct CDR3 sequences, approximately 31% appearing once. This clonotype was detected a few times. Its target is not known. The genes are TRBV5-1 and TRBJ1-6; D is ambiguous. The sequenced sample was PBMCs. This receptor was taken from a human donor in good health (CMV status not recorded). Some clones in this sample may be carry-over from other donors' samples. The CDR3 DNA is TGCGCCAGCAGCTCAGCTTCCAATAATTCACCCCTCCACTTT. Translated, it gives CASSSASNNSPLHF.